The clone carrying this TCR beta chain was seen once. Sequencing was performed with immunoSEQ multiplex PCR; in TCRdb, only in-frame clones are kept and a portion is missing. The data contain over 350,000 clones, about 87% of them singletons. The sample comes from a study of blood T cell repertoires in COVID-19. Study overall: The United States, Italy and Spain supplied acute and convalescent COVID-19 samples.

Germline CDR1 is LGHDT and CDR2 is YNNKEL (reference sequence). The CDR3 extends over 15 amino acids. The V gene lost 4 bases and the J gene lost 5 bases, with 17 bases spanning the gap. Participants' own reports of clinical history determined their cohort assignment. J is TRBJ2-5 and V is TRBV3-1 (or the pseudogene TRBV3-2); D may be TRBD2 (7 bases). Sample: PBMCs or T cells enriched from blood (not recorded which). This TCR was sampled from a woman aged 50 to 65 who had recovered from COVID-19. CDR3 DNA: TGTGCCAGCAGCCCCTGGGGGGGGCCGGGGGAGACCCAGTACTTC. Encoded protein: CASSPWGGPGETQYF.